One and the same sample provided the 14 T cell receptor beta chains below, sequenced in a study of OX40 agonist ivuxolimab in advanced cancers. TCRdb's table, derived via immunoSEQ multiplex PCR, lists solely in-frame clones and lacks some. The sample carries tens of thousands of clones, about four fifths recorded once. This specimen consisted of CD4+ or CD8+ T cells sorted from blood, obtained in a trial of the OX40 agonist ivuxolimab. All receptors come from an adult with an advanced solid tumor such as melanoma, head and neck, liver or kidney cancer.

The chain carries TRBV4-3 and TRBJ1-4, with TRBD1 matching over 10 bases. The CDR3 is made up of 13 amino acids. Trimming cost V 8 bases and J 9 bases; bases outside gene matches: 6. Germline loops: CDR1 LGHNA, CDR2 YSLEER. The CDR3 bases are TGCGCCAGCGGGGACAGGGGATTTAAAAAACTGTTTTTT. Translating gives CASGDRGFKKLFF.

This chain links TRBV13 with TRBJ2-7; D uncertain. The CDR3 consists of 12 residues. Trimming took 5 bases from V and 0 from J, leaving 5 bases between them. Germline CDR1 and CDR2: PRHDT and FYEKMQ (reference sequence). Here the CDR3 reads CASSLASYEQYF. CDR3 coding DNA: TGTGCCAGCAGCCTTGCCTCCTACGAGCAGTACTTC.

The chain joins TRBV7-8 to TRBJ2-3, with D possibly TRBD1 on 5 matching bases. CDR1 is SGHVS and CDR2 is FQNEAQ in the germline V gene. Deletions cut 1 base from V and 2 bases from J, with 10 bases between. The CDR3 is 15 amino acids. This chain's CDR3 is CASSLGSDNTDTQYF. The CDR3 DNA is TGTGCCAGCAGCTTAGGTTCGGACAACACAGATACGCAGTATTTT.

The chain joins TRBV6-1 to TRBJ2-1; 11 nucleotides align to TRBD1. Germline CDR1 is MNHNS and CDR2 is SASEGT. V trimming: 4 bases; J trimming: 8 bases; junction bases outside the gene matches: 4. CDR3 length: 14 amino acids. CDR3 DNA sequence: TGTGCCAGCAGTGTCTGGACAGGGGGCTATGAGCAGTTCTTC. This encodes CASSVWTGGYEQFF.

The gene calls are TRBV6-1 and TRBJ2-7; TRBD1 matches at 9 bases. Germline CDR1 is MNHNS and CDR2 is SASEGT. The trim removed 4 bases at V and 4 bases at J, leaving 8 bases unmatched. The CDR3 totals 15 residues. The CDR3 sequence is CASSVKGQGLYEQYV. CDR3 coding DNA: TGTGCCAGCAGTGTTAAGGGACAGGGCCTATACGAGCAGTACGTC.

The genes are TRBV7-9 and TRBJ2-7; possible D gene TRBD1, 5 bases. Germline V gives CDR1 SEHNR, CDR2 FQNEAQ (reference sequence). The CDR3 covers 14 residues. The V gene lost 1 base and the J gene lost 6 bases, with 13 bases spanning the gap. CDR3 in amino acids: CASSLGDSLTEQYV. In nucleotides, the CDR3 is TGTGCCAGCAGCTTAGGAGACAGTCTTACCGAGCAGTACGTC.

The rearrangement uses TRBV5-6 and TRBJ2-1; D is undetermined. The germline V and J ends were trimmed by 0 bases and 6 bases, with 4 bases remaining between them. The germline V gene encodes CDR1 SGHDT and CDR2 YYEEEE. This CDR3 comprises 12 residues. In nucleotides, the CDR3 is TGTGCCAGCAGCTTGGGTGGCAATGAGCAGTTCTTC. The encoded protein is CASSLGGNEQFF.

The CDR3 region has the DNA TGTGCCAGCAGCTTAGCATCTCAGGAGGGGGTTACGCAGTATTTT. Translated: CASSLASQEGVTQYF. This sequence joins TRBV7-2 and TRBJ2-3; D is tentatively TRBD1 or TRBD2 (6 bases each). CDR3 length equals 15 residues. V was shortened by 0 bases and J by 8 bases, with 15 bases between the two germline ends. Germline V CDR1 and CDR2: SGHTA, FQGNSA.

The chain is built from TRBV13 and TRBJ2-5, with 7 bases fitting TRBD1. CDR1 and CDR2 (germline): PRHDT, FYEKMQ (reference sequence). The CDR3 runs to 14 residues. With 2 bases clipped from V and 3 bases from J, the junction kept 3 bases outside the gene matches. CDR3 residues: CASSLRGPEETQYF. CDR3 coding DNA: TGTGCCAGCAGCTTAAGGGGGCCCGAAGAGACCCAGTACTTC.

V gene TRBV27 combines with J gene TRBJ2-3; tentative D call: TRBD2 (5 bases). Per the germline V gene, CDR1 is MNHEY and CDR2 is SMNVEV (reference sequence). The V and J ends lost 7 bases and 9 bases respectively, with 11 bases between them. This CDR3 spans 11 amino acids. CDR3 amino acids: CASIRGETQYF. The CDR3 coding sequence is TGTGCCAGCATCCGTGGGGAGACGCAGTATTTT.

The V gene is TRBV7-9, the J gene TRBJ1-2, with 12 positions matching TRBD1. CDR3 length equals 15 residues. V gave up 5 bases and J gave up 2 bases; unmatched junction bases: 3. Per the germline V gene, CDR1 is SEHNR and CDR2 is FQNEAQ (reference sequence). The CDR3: CASSPGTGGNYGYTF. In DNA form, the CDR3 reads TGTGCCAGCAGCCCAGGGACAGGGGGCAACTATGGCTACACCTTC.

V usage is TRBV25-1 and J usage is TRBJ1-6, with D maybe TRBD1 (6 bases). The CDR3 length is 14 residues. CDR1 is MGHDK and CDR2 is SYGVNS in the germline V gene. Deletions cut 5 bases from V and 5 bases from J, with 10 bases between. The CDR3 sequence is CASSKRGHNSPLHF. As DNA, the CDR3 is TGTGCCAGCAGTAAACGGGGGCATAATTCACCCCTCCACTTT.

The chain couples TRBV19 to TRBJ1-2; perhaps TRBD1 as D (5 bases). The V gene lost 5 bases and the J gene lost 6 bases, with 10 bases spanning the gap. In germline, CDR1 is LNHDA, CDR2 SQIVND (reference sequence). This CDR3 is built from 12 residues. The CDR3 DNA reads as TGTGCCAGTAGTTTGGTGGGGGATGGCTACACCTTC. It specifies CASSLVGDGYTF.

The CDR3: CASSDLAGGENEQFF. For the CDR3, the DNA is TGTGCCAGCAGTGATCTAGCGGGGGGGGAAAATGAGCAGTTCTTC. The rearrangement uses TRBV6-7 and TRBJ2-1; 12 bases match TRBD2. TRBV6-7 carries the ORF label, with uncertain function. Germline trimming cut 5 bases from V and 7 bases from J; bases unmatched to any gene: 6. The CDR3 extends over 15 amino acids.